This T cell receptor (beta chain) was identified in a study of identical twins. Germline-derived CDR1 and CDR2 are MNHEY and SVGAGI. With V trimmed by 1 base and J by 7 bases, 13 bases remained unmatched. This CDR3 has 17 residues. TCRdb passed the 5' RACE reads through MiXCR, listing each CDR3 protein once. The sample holds more than 600,000 distinct CDR3 sequences, around a sixth seen once. General study results and limits: Insertion counts were lower in abundant cord blood beta clonotypes, a trend that memory repertoires did not show.

This clonotype has a handful of counts. The antigen remains unidentified. These data also formed part of another study, on T cells expressing NK-cell markers.

The chain combines TRBV6-5 with TRBJ2-1, with 7 bases identical to TRBD2. This receptor was taken from a woman under 30 in good health. Sample: PBMCs. The CDR3 DNA is TGTGCCAGCAGTTACTGGGCGGGAGTTTCTGTTTGGAATGAGCAGTTCTTC. The encoded protein is CASSYWAGVSVWNEQFF.